This T cell receptor beta chain was identified in a study of neoadjuvant anti-PD-1 for oral cavity cancer. Study-wide background: Non-progressing patients received a fourth nivolumab dose near day 43, then surgery on days 50-56.

Libraries were prepared by immunoSEQ multiplex PCR; TCRdb keeps only in-frame clonotypes and omits some of them. This sample yields roughly 15,000 clones, of which around 60% are seen a single time; approximately 2.9% belongs to the top ten. The CDR3 length is 13 residues. Germline CDR1 and CDR2: KGHSH and LQKENI. Between the trimmed V and J ends, which lost 3 bases and 0 bases, there was a span of 6 bases. Sample: PBMCs, taken before nivolumab (anti-PD-1) treatment. This TCR was sampled from a person aged 40 to 85 with oral cavity squamous cell carcinoma. The chain carries TRBV18 and TRBJ2-7; D uncertain. CDR3 sequence reads: CASSPRSSYEQYF. The CDR3 DNA reads TGTGCCAGCTCACCTAGGAGCTCCTACGAGCAGTACTTC.